The entry below gives a single T cell receptor (beta chain) sequence along with its context. Its specificity is not known. This entry belongs to a study of shared clonotypes between healthy human individuals. Notes on the study in general: Memory subsets generally showed lower estimated richness than naive subsets.

Here immunoSEQ multiplex PCR was the method, and the copy in TCRdb shows in-frame clones only, minus some. In the table there are some 1 million clones, roughly 80% of which are singletons. V shed 1 base and J 6 bases; nucleotides not matched to a gene: 2. The germline V gene encodes CDR1 SGHNT and CDR2 YYREEE (reference sequence). This CDR3 is built from 15 residues. The receptor's source is a man younger than 35 in good health. This chain joins TRBV5-4 and TRBJ2-1; 12 positions match TRBD2. Sequenced: memory CD4+ T cells sorted from blood. As to subset: CD45RA-negative fraction. This CDR3 reads CASSLTSGGLNEQFF. The CDR3 nucleotides read TGTGCCAGCAGCTTGACTAGCGGGGGGCTCAATGAGCAGTTCTTC.